The rows below give T cell receptor beta chains drawn from one sample of a study of T cell changes during pregnancy in multiple sclerosis. Data came from immunoSEQ multiplex PCR; TCRdb stores just in-frame clones and leaves some out. The data show some 60,000 clones, with around 93% seen just once and 0.6% to 0.9% held by the top ten. The material was CD4+ T cells from peripheral blood mononuclear cells, obtained in the first trimester of pregnancy. The receptors were gathered from a female donor with multiple sclerosis, enrolled in a pregnancy study. Both conserved end residues are part of each CDR3. D genes are given only for firm matches. The listing skips clone size in some rows; elsewhere it reads once, few, many or a size class.

D | size | J | V | DNA | CDR3
- | - | TRBJ2-3 | TRBV6-4 | TGTGCCAGCAGTGACGCCACTGGGGCCGATGGGGATACGCAGTATTTT | CASSDATGADGDTQYF
TRBD2 | - | TRBJ2-1 | TRBV7-2 | TGTGCCAGCAGCTCCGGGGGGGCCGGGGGCAATGAGCAGTTCTTC | CASSSGGAGGNEQFF
- | - | TRBJ1-3 | TRBV5-4 | TGTGCCAGCAGCTTACAGTCTGCTCTTAAAACTGGAAACACCATATATTTT | CASSLQSALKTGNTIYF
TRBD2 | - | TRBJ2-5 | TRBV9 | TGTGCCAGCAGCGGAGGGCTCGGAGCGGGGAGGGAAGAGACCCAGTACTTC | CASSGGLGAGREETQYF
TRBD1 | - | TRBJ2-5 | TRBV2 | TGTGCCAGCAGTGGACCGGGACAGCAAGAGACCCAGTACTTC | CASSGPGQQETQYF
- | once | TRBJ2-3 | TRBV5-1 | TGCGCCAGCAGCTCTCCCACTGGAGGGCGAGGCACAGATACGCAGTATTTT | CASSSPTGGRGTDTQYF
- | - | TRBJ1-2 | TRBV7-2 | TGTGCCAGCAGTGCCCGGGGAGGGGGGAGTGGCTACACCTTC | CASSARGGGSGYTF
- | few | TRBJ1-2 | TRBV6-5 | TGTGCCAGCACCCCGGGAAACCGGGGTGGCTACACCTTC | CASTPGNRGGYTF
- | once | TRBJ1-2 | TRBV5-6 | TGTGCCAGCAGCTTTACAGGGCATTATGGCTACACCTTC | CASSFTGHYGYTF
- | - | TRBJ2-7 | TRBV7-2 | TGTGCCAGCAGCTTAGGGGACTTTGAGCAGTACTTC | CASSLGDFEQYF
- | once | TRBJ2-3 | TRBV7-9 | TGTGCCAGCAGCTTTTCTGTATCTAGCACAGATACGCAGTATTTT | CASSFSVSSTDTQYF
- | few | TRBJ1-5 | TRBV18 | TGTGCCAGCTCACCAGGAGGCTTCTATAGCAATCAGCCCCAGCATTTT | CASSPGGFYSNQPQHF
- | once | TRBJ2-3 | TRBV5-1 | TGCGCCAGCAGCGAGACAGGTGCTAGCACAGATACGCAGTATTTT | CASSETGASTDTQYF
TRBD2 | - | TRBJ2-2 | TRBV4-1 | TGCGCCAGCAGCCAAGGACTAGCGGGGGGGCCCGGGGAGCTGTTTTTT | CASSQGLAGGPGELFF
TRBD1 | - | TRBJ1-6 | TRBV5-4 | TGTGCCAGCAGCATCGTACCCGGGACAGGGAGGGGTTCACCCCTCCACTTT | CASSIVPGTGRGSPLHF
- | - | TRBJ1-5 | TRBV6-1 | TGTGCCAGCACCTTGTGGACAAGGGGAAATCAGCCCCAGCATTTT | CASTLWTRGNQPQHF
- | few | TRBJ2-2 | TRBV7-3 | TGTGCCAGCAGCTTCGGGTCGTCCGGGGAGCTGTTTTTT | CASSFGSSGELFF
- | - | TRBJ1-5 | TRBV28 | TGTGCCAGCAGTTTGGTTGGCATTAGCAATCAGCCCCAGCATTTT | CASSLVGISNQPQHF
- | - | TRBJ2-1 | TRBV4-3 | TGCGCCAGCAGCCAGAACACTAGGACAGATGAGCAGTTCTTC | CASSQNTRTDEQFF
- | - | TRBJ1-2 | TRBV7-3 | TGTGCCAGCAGCTTAAATCGACCGGGGACATCCTATGGCTACACCTTC | CASSLNRPGTSYGYTF
- | - | TRBJ1-1 | TRBV5-6 | TGTGCCAGCAGCTTGCCCCGCTCCCTTCCGAGCACTGAAGCTTTCTTT | CASSLPRSLPSTEAFF
TRBD1 | - | TRBJ1-1 | TRBV7-3 | TGTGCCAGCACCTTGGACAGGGTGGGAGGCACTGAAGCTTTCTTT | CASTLDRVGGTEAFF
- | - | TRBJ1-3 | TRBV25-1 | TGTGCCAGCAGTGGGGCAGGTCGTTACTCTGGAAACACCATATATTTT | CASSGAGRYSGNTIYF
- | - | TRBJ1-6 | TRBV19 | TGTGCCAGTAGTATATTATCAGGGATGAGTAATTCACCCCTCCACTTT | CASSILSGMSNSPLHF
- | - | TRBJ1-2 | TRBV4-2 | TGTGCCAGCAGCCCTCAGGGAACTTGGGATGGCTACACCTTC | CASSPQGTWDGYTF
TRBD1 | - | TRBJ2-5 | TRBV2 | TGTGCCAGCAGCCCGGACAGGGGCCGTGGGGAGACCCAGTACTTC | CASSPDRGRGETQYF
- | few | TRBJ1-2 | TRBV9 | TGTGCCAGCAGCGCCCCTCATGGCTACACCTTC | CASSAPHGYTF
- | - | TRBJ1-2 | TRBV4-3 | TGCGCCAGCAGCCAAGATAGCGGGGCAAAACTGTATGGCTACACCTTC | CASSQDSGAKLYGYTF
- | - | TRBJ1-1 | TRBV6-6 | TGTGCCAGCGGATACGGACAGATGAACACTGAAGCTTTCTTT | CASGYGQMNTEAFF
TRBD1 | - | TRBJ2-7 | TRBV6-6 | TGTGCCAGCAGTGACCTGACAGGGATTTTCTACGAGCAGTACTTC | CASSDLTGIFYEQYF
- | - | TRBJ1-2 | TRBV21-1 | TGTGCCAGGGAGGGACAGGGCGGGGGGCCGGGAGGCTACACCTTC | CAREGQGGGPGGYTF